The source of this T cell receptor beta chain is a study of early T cells in non-severe SARS-CoV-2 infection. Study-level information: Sequencing of bulk RNA from unsorted whole blood was done, without chain pairing.

There are a few counts of this clonotype. In the library, individual cDNA molecules carried attached unique molecular identifiers. Each CDR3 protein is one row after TCRdb ran MiXCR on the 5' RACE reads. The sample comprises around 83,000 distinct CDR3 sequences, 12% of which are singletons, and 3.5% to 5% rests with the top ten. The CDR3 spans 15 residues. This receptor was taken from an adult who was a healthcare worker with PCR-confirmed SARS-CoV-2 infection or an uninfected control (not recorded which). The rearrangement links TRBV12-2 to TRBJ1-1. TRBV12-2 is an annotated pseudogene. The source was whole blood, collected at baseline. The CDR3 region has the DNA TGTGCAAGTCGCTTCCCCGGAGGGCGGAACACTGAAGCTTTCTTT. It specifies CASRFPGGRNTEAFF.